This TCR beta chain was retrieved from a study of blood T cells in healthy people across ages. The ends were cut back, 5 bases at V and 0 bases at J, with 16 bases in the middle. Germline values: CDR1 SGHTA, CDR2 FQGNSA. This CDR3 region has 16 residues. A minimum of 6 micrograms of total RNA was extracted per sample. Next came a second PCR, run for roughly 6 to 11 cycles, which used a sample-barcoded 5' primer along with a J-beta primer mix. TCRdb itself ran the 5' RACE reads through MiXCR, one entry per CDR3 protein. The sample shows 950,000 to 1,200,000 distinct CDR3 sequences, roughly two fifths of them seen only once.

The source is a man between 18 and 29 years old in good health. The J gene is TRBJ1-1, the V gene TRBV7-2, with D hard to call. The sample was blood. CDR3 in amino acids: CASSPAGGSLNTEAFF. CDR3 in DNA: TGTGCCAGCAGCCCCGCCGGAGGAAGCCTGAACACTGAAGCTTTCTTT.